This paragraph covers one TCR beta chain sequence. Per the original data handling: Estimated nucleated cell counts came from reference gene primer amplification. The assay was immunoSEQ multiplex PCR, and TCRdb's table has in-frame clones only and misses some. Clonal size and the V and J genes are those of that table, whereas D and trimming came from the DNA. The table includes over 100,000 clones, approximately 80% detected once. This sample is drawn from a study of blood T cell repertoires in COVID-19. Study context: Whether acute or convalescent, the COVID-19 samples came from the United States, Italy and Spain. PBMCs, B-cell-depleted T cells, or T cells provided the cDNA or gDNA that made up the material.

The CDR3 runs 14 residues. V lost 1 base, J lost 5 bases, and 0 bases stayed unmatched. Germline assignment: CDR1 SGHVS and CDR2 FNYEAQ. Sequences were obtained from peripheral blood. This sequence was found in a man aged 55-75 years with acute or convalescent COVID-19. The chain has TRBV7-6 and TRBJ1-5; 9 bases agree with TRBD1. The CDR3, as DNA: TGTGCCAGCAGCTTAGGGACAGGGGATCAGCCCCAGCATTTT. It is translated as CASSLGTGDQPQHF.